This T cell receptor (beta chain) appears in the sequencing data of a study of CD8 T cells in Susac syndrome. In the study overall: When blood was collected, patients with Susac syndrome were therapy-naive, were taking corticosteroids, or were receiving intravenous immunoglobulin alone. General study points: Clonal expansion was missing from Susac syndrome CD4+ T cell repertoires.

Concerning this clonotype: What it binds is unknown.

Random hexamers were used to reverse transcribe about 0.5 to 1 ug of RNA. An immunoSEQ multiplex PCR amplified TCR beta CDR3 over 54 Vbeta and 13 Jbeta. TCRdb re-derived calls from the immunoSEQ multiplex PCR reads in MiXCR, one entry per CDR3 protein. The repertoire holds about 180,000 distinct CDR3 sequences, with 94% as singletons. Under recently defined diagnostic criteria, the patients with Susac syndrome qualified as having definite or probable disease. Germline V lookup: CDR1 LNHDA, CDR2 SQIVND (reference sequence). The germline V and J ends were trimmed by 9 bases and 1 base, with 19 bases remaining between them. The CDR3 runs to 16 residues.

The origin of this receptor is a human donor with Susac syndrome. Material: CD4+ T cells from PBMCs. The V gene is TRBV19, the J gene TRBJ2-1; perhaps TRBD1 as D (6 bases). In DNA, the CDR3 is TGTGCCAGCTTTCCCGGTTCGAGGGGGTCCTACAATGAGCAGTTCTTC. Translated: CASFPGSRGSYNEQFF.